What follows are 3 T cell receptor beta chains derived from one specimen sequenced in a study of T cells expressing NK-cell markers. Using the 5' RACE reads, TCRdb records one entry per CDR3 protein without DNA. The table for this sample gives about 460,000 distinct CDR3 sequences. Sequencing input: blood T cells: a sorted CD56 or NKG2C T cell subset, CD4+ or CD8+ T cells, or bulk PBMC T cells (not recorded which). These receptors originate from a woman in her forties or fifties in good health.

The rearrangement links TRBV3-1 to TRBJ2-5; TCRdb proposes TRBD2, but this gene call is untestable without DNA. This CDR3 region has 17 residues. Germline CDR1 and CDR2: LGHDT and YNNKEL (reference sequence). The CDR3 sequence: CASSQPQGLAGKETQYF.

V gene TRBV12-3 or TRBV12-4 combines with J gene TRBJ2-1; the TCRdb D gene call, TRBD1, has no DNA to confirm it. CDR3 size: 17 residues. The CDR3 region is CASKQTGDKGMMHEQFF.

The chain employs TRBV7-8 and TRBJ2-5; TCRdb designates TRBD2, a call that cannot be tested without DNA. The CDR3 is 14 amino acids. The germline V gene has CDR1 SGHVS and CDR2 FQNEAQ. CDR3 amino acids: CASSPTSVQETQYF. Together with reference TRBV7-8 and TRBJ2-5, the CDR3 gives the full variable domain: GAGVSQSPRYKVAKRGQDVALRCDPISGHVSLFWYQQALGQGPEFLTYFQNEAQLDKSGLPSDRFFAERPEGSVSTLKIQRTQQEDSAVYLCASSPTSVQETQYFGPGTRLLVL.